This T cell receptor beta chain was obtained from a study of blood T cell repertoires in COVID-19. Turning to the study itself: Whether acute or convalescent, the COVID-19 samples came from the United States, Italy and Spain. Sample material is recorded as cDNA or gDNA derived from T cells, B-cell-depleted T cells, or PBMCs.

CDR3 length equals 15 residues. V gave up 6 bases and J gave up 4 bases; unmatched junction bases: 4. The V gene's germline CDR1 is SNHLY and CDR2 FYNNEI. This table comes from immunoSEQ multiplex PCR, and its TCRdb copy is limited to in-frame clones, with some not included. The sample lists 250,000 to 350,000 clones; roughly 90% were seen once. The Seattle patients joined while their infection was active and were tracked longitudinally afterward. This receptor was identified in a woman aged 25 to 45 with COVID-19, enrolled during active disease. The chain uses TRBV2 and TRBJ2-1; 12 nucleotides align to TRBD2. The material sequenced was peripheral blood. The CDR3 nucleotides are TGTGCCAGCAGCGGGACTAGCGGGCCTTACAATGAGCAGTTCTTC. Translation: CASSGTSGPYNEQFF.